The rows below give T cell receptor beta chains drawn from one sample of a study of blood T cell repertoires in COVID-19. TCRdb's copy holds only in-frame clones and misses some; the assay was immunoSEQ multiplex PCR. Among roughly 330,000 clones listed, more than 75% were seen once. The sample taken for sequencing was PBMCs or T cells enriched from blood (not recorded which). These receptors were taken from a woman under 30 who had recovered from COVID-19. The CDR3 runs from the conserved cysteine through the conserved F or W. Clone sizes are given selectively: once, few, many, or a class where the clone is expanded.

v_call: TRBV24-1
j_call: TRBJ2-3
clone_size: NA
cdr3_aa: CATSGGTSGIRTDTQYF

v_call: TRBV7-9
j_call: TRBJ1-6
clone_size: few
cdr3_aa: CASNPLGLSPLHF

v_call: TRBV10-3
j_call: TRBJ1-1
clone_size: NA
cdr3_aa: CAISPDRTNTEAFF

v_call: TRBV24-1
j_call: TRBJ1-3
clone_size: many
cdr3_aa: CATSDPNTGDGNTIYF

v_call: TRBV4-1
j_call: TRBJ2-3
clone_size: NA
cdr3_aa: CASSRGSTDTQYF

v_call: TRBV29-1
j_call: TRBJ1-4
clone_size: few
cdr3_aa: CSVFNNEKLFF

v_call: TRBV28
j_call: TRBJ1-2
clone_size: NA
cdr3_aa: CASSSTGEDGYTF

v_call: TRBV10-1
j_call: TRBJ1-1
clone_size: NA
cdr3_aa: CASRDRRDTEAFF

v_call: TRBV5-4
j_call: TRBJ1-1
clone_size: NA
cdr3_aa: CASSLLSNTEAFF

v_call: TRBV24-1
j_call: TRBJ1-5
clone_size: NA
cdr3_aa: CATSDGSQGHSNQPQHF

v_call: TRBV19
j_call: TRBJ1-6
clone_size: NA
cdr3_aa: CASSIALPGQRATLHF

v_call: TRBV9
j_call: TRBJ2-3
clone_size: NA
cdr3_aa: CASSGDRVKGTDTQYF

v_call: TRBV27
j_call: TRBJ2-1
clone_size: NA
cdr3_aa: CASSLGGQGTYNEQFF

v_call: TRBV7-8
j_call: TRBJ1-1
clone_size: NA
cdr3_aa: CASSLGGRTEAFF

v_call: TRBV19
j_call: TRBJ1-5
clone_size: NA
cdr3_aa: CASHRRGGSNQPQHF

v_call: TRBV5-1
j_call: TRBJ2-3
clone_size: NA
cdr3_aa: CASSLVVSGGPSADTQYF

v_call: TRBV5-6
j_call: TRBJ2-2
clone_size: NA
cdr3_aa: CASSSTYTAGELFF

v_call: TRBV4-2
j_call: TRBJ1-3
clone_size: NA
cdr3_aa: CASSQEGQGGTGNTIYF

v_call: TRBV7-9
j_call: TRBJ2-2
clone_size: NA
cdr3_aa: CASQNRLAGTNTGELFF

v_call: TRBV7-2
j_call: TRBJ1-2
clone_size: once
cdr3_aa: CASSLDGGTALYGYTF

v_call: TRBV11-2
j_call: TRBJ2-1
clone_size: NA
cdr3_aa: CASSPEYNEQFF

v_call: TRBV9
j_call: TRBJ2-2
clone_size: NA
cdr3_aa: CASSPRGSHRQAPGELFF

v_call: TRBV19
j_call: TRBJ1-2
clone_size: NA
cdr3_aa: CASSIGRGHSAF

v_call: TRBV7-9
j_call: TRBJ1-1
clone_size: NA
cdr3_aa: CASSPIQGRNTEAFF

v_call: TRBV7-9
j_call: TRBJ2-7
clone_size: NA
cdr3_aa: CASNTGTGAYEQYF

v_call: TRBV6-5
j_call: TRBJ2-7
clone_size: NA
cdr3_aa: CASRRDSLSGGEQYF

v_call: TRBV19
j_call: TRBJ1-2
clone_size: NA
cdr3_aa: CASSIYRKANYGYTF

v_call: TRBV14
j_call: TRBJ2-2
clone_size: NA
cdr3_aa: CASSQGSGGELFF

v_call: TRBV5-5
j_call: TRBJ2-5
clone_size: NA
cdr3_aa: CASSFAQQETQYF

v_call: TRBV24-1
j_call: TRBJ2-5
clone_size: NA
cdr3_aa: CATSDWGSSGQTQYF

v_call: TRBV19
j_call: TRBJ1-5
clone_size: NA
cdr3_aa: CASSGLVGGNQPQHF

v_call: TRBV11-2
j_call: TRBJ1-2
clone_size: NA
cdr3_aa: CASSGETANYGYTF

v_call: TRBV6-6
j_call: TRBJ1-5
clone_size: NA
cdr3_aa: CASSRVGGNRPQHF

v_call: TRBV7-8
j_call: TRBJ1-1
clone_size: NA
cdr3_aa: CASRRTSGRSDTEAFF

v_call: TRBV19
j_call: TRBJ1-3
clone_size: NA
cdr3_aa: CASSRGDRLSGNTIYF

v_call: TRBV19
j_call: TRBJ1-1
clone_size: NA
cdr3_aa: CASSMSSVNTEAFF

v_call: TRBV19
j_call: TRBJ2-5
clone_size: NA
cdr3_aa: CASSVGEFTGGYETQYF

v_call: TRBV7-9
j_call: TRBJ1-4
clone_size: few
cdr3_aa: CASSSTGGGEKLFF

v_call: TRBV3-1/TRBV3-2
j_call: TRBJ2-2
clone_size: NA
cdr3_aa: CASSQTRRGIGELFF

v_call: TRBV19
j_call: TRBJ1-1
clone_size: NA
cdr3_aa: CASRDRGLTEAFF

v_call: TRBV30
j_call: TRBJ1-2
clone_size: NA
cdr3_aa: CAWSTGGIGYTF

v_call: TRBV7-3
j_call: TRBJ1-2
clone_size: NA
cdr3_aa: CASSFSGQTQSGGYTF

v_call: TRBV9
j_call: TRBJ2-3
clone_size: NA
cdr3_aa: CASSVRTGGAADTQYF

v_call: TRBV6-5
j_call: TRBJ2-2
clone_size: once
cdr3_aa: CASSKTANTGELFF

v_call: TRBV7-9
j_call: TRBJ2-1
clone_size: NA
cdr3_aa: CAIEQVPNEQFF

v_call: TRBV5-1
j_call: TRBJ2-5
clone_size: NA
cdr3_aa: CASSLASGTLGETQYF

v_call: TRBV28
j_call: TRBJ1-5
clone_size: NA
cdr3_aa: CASSLPAPGRHQPQHF